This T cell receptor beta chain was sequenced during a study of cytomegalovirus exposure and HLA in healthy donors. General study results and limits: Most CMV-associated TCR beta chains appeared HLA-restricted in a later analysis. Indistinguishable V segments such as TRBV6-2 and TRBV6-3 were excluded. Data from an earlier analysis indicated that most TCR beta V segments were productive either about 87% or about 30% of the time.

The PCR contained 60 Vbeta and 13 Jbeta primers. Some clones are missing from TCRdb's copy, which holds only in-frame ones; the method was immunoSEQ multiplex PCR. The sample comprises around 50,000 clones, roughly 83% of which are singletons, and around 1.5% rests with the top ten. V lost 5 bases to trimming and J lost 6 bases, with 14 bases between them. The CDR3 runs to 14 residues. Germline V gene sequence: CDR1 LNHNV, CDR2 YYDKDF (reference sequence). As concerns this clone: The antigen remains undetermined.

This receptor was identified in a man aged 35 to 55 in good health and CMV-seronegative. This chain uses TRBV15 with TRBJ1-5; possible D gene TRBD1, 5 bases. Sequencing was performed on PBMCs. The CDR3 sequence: CATSPRAQVQPQHF. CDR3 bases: TGTGCCACCAGCCCCAGGGCCCAGGTTCAGCCCCAGCATTTT.